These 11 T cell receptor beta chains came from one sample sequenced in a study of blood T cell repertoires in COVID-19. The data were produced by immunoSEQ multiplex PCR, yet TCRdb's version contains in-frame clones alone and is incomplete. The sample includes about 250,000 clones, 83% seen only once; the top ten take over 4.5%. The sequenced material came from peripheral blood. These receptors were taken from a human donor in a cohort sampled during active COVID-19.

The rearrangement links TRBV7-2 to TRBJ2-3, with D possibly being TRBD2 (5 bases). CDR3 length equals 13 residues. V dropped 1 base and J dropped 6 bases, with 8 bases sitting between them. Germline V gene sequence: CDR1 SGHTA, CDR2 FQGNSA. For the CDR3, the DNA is TGTGCCAGCAGCTTAGGGCAGCGGGATACGCAGTATTTT. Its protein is CASSLGQRDTQYF.

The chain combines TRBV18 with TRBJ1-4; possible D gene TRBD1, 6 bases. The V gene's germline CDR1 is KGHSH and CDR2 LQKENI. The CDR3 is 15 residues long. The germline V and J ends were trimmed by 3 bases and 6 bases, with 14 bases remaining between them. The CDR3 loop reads CASSPVSGVDEKLFF. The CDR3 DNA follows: TGTGCCAGCTCACCGGTATCAGGGGTGGATGAAAAACTGTTTTTT.

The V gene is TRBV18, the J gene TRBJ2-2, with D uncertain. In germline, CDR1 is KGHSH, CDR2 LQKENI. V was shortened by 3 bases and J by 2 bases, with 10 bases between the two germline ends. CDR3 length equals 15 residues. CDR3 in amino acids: CASSPAAVNTGELFF. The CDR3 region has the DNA TGTGCCAGCTCACCGGCCGCAGTCAACACCGGGGAGCTGTTTTTT. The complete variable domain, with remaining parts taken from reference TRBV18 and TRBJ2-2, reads NAGVMQNPRHLVRRRGQEARLRCSPMKGHSHVYWYRQLPEEGLKFMVYLQKENIIDESGMPKERFSAEFPKEGPSILRIQQVVRGDSAAYFCASSPAAVNTGELFFGEGSRLTVL.

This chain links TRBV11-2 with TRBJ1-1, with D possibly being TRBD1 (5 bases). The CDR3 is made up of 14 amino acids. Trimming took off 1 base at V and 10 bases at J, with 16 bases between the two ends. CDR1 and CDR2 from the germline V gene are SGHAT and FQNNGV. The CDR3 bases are TGTGCCAGCAGCTTAGGGTTAGGGTTCGGGGGAGCTTTCTTT. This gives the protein CASSLGLGFGGAFF.

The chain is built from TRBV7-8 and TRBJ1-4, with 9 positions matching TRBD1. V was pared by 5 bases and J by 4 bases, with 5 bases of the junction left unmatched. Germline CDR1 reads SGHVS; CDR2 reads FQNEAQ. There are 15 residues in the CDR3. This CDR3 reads CASSQMGQGNEKLFF. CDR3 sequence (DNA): TGTGCCAGCAGCCAGATGGGACAGGGTAATGAAAAACTGTTTTTT. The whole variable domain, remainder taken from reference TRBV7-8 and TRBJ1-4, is GAGVSQSPRYKVAKRGQDVALRCDPISGHVSLFWYQQALGQGPEFLTYFQNEAQLDKSGLPSDRFFAERPEGSVSTLKIQRTQQEDSAVYLCASSQMGQGNEKLFFGSGTQLSVL.

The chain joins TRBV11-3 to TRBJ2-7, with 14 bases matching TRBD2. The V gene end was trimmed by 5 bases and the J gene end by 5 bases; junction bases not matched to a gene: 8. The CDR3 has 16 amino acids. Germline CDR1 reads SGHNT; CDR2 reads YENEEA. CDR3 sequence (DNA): TGTGCCAGCAGCATGGGACTAGCGGGAGTGGGGGACGAGCAGTACTTC. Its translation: CASSMGLAGVGDEQYF.

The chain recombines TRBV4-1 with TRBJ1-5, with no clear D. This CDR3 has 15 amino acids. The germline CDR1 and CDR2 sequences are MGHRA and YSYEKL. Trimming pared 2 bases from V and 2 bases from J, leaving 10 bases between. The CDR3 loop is CASSQLVQRNQPQHF. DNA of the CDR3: TGCGCCAGCAGCCAACTTGTACAGCGCAATCAGCCCCAGCATTTT.

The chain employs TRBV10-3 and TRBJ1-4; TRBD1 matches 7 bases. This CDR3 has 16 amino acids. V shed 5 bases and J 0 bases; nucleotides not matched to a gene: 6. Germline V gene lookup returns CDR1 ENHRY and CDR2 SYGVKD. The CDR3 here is CAISPGQRATNEKLFF. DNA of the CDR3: TGTGCCATCAGTCCGGGACAGAGAGCAACTAATGAAAAACTGTTTTTT.

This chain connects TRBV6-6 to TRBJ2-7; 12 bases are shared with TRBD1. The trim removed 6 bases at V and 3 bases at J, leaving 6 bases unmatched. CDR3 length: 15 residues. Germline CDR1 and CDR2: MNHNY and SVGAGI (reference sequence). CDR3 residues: CASREGTGGFYEQYF. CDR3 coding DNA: TGTGCCAGCAGGGAAGGGACAGGGGGCTTCTACGAGCAGTACTTC.

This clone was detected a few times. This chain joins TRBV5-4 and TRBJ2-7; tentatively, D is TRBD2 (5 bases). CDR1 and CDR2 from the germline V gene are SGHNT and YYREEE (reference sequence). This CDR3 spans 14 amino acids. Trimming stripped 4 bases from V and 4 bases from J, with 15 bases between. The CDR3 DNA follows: TGTGCCAGCAGCCAGGACTGGGTCCAATACGAGCAGTACTTC. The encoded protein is CASSQDWVQYEQYF. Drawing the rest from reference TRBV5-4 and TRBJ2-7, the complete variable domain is ETGVTQSPTHLIKTRGQQVTLRCSSQSGHNTVSWYQQALGQGPQFIFQYYREEENGRGNFPPRFSGLQFPNYSSELNVNALELDDSALYLCASSQDWVQYEQYFGPGTRLTVT.

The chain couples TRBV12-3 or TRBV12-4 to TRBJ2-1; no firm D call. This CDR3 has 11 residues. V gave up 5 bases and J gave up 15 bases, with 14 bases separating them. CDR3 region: CASSRALRPFF. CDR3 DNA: TGTGCCAGCAGTCGCGCACTCCGCCCGTTCTTC.